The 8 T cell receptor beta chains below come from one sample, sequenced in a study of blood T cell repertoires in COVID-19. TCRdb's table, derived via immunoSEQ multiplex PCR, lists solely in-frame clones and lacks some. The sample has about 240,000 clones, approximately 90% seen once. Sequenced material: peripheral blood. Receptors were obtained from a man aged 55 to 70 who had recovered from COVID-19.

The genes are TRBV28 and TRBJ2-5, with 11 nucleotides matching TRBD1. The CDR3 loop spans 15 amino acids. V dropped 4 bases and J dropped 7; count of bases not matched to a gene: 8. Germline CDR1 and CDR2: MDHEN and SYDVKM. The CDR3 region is CASSSRGQGDRTQYF. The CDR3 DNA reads TGTGCCAGCAGTTCGCGGGGACAGGGGGATCGGACCCAGTACTTC.

The CDR3 spells CASSPGTGPSYEQYF. Here the CDR3 DNA reads TGTGCCAGCAGCCCGGGAACAGGGCCCTCCTACGAGCAGTACTTC. V usage is TRBV9 and J usage is TRBJ2-7; D might be TRBD1 (6 bases). The CDR3 loop spans 15 amino acids. Trimming removed 4 bases from V and 0 bases from J, with 14 bases in between. Germline V gives CDR1 SGDLS, CDR2 YYNGEE.

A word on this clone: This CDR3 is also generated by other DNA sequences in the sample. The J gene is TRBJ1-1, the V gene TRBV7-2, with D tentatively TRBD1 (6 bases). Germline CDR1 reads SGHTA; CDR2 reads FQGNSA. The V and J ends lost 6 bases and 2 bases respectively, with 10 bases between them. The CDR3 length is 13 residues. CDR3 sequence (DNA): TGTGCCAGCAGATTACAGGGTAACACTGAAGCTTTCTTT. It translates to CASRLQGNTEAFF.

The CDR3 protein is CASSDLSSYEQYV. The CDR3 nucleotides are TGTGCCAGCAGTGATCTGTCCTCCTACGAGCAGTACGTC. The rearrangement uses TRBV6-1 and TRBJ2-7, with D hard to call. In germline, CDR1 is MNHNS, CDR2 SASEGT. The CDR3 consists of 13 residues. Trimming cost V 3 bases and J 0 bases, with 6 bases left between them.

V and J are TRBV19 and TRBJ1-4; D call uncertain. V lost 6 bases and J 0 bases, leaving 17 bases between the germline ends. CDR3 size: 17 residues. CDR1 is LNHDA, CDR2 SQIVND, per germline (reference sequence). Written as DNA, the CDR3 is TGTGCCAGTAGCCCCTTTACCCCGAGCGCAACTAATGAAAAACTGTTTTTT. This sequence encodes CASSPFTPSATNEKLFF.

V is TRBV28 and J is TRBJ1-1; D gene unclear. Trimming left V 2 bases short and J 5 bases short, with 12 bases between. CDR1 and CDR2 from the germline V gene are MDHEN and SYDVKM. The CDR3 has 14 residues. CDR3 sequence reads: CASSLTGIRTEAFF. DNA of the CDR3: TGTGCCAGCAGTTTAACGGGGATTCGGACTGAAGCTTTCTTT.

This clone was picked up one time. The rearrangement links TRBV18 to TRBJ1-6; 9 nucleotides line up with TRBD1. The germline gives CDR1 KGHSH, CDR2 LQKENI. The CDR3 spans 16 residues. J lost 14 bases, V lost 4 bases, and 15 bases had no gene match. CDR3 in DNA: TGTGCCAGCTCACTCGGGAGACAGGGGGGCCTTGGAGCCCTCCACTTT. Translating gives CASSLGRQGGLGALHF.

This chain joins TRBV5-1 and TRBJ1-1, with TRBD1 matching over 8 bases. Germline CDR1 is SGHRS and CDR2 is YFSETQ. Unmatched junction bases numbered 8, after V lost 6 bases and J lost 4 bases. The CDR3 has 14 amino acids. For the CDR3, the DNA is TGCGCCAGCAACCCGGACAGGGTAATCACTGAAGCTTTCTTT. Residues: CASNPDRVITEAFF.